These 5 T cell receptor beta chains came from one sample sequenced in a study of shared clonotypes between healthy human individuals. The data were produced by immunoSEQ multiplex PCR, yet TCRdb's version contains in-frame clones alone and is incomplete. Found here are approximately 2,000,000 clones, around 90% of them singletons; the top ten hold approximately 0.4%. Sequencing was performed on naive CD4+ T cells from PBMCs. Subset: CD45RA+ positively selected. These receptors originate from a man between 18 and 29 years old in good health. Some clones in this sample may be carry-over from other donors' samples.

The V call is TRBV9, the J call TRBJ2-2; TRBD1 is a possible D gene (6 bases). V was cut by 4 bases and J by 4 bases, with 17 bases left in between. Germline CDR1 reads SGDLS; CDR2 reads YYNGEE. The CDR3 totals 16 residues. CDR3 protein: CASSPFLDRSTGELFF. The CDR3 DNA reads as TGTGCCAGCAGCCCCTTCTTAGACAGGTCCACCGGGGAGCTGTTTTTT.

The V gene is TRBV6-6, the J gene TRBJ1-2, with TRBD1 as a possible D gene (6 bases). Germline CDR1 reads MNHNY; CDR2 reads SVGAGI (reference sequence). This CDR3 contains 15 residues. V lost 6 bases and J lost 3, with 17 bases in between. CDR3 in DNA: TGTGCCAGCAGACCTCCACAGGACAGACACTATGGCTACACCTTC. Translated, it gives CASRPPQDRHYGYTF.

The V and J genes are TRBV29-1 and TRBJ2-2; D gene ambiguous. This CDR3 spans 16 amino acids. V gave up 6 bases and J gave up 5 bases, with 22 bases separating them. Germline V gives CDR1 SQVTM, CDR2 ANQGSEA. The CDR3 loop reads CSVATRLSPRTGELFF. Here the CDR3 DNA reads TGCAGCGTGGCCACTCGACTCTCTCCCCGGACCGGGGAGCTGTTTTTT.

The chain links TRBV6-1 to TRBJ1-1, with D possibly matching TRBD1 (5 bases). CDR1 MNHNS and CDR2 SASEGT come from the germline V gene. V gave up 7 bases and J gave up 0 bases, with 9 bases separating them. The CDR3 spans 13 residues. In nucleotides, the CDR3 is TGTGCCAGCAACCGACAGCTGAACACTGAAGCTTTCTTT. Its translation is CASNRQLNTEAFF.

This chain connects TRBV27 to TRBJ2-7, with D perhaps matching TRBD1 (6 bases). The CDR3 has 18 residues. Germline values: CDR1 MNHEY, CDR2 SMNVEV (reference sequence). Trimming removed 2 bases from V and 2 bases from J, with 22 bases in between. The chain's CDR3 is CASSLAGLGQGKTYEQYF. CDR3 sequence (DNA): TGTGCCAGCAGTTTAGCCGGTCTGGGGCAGGGGAAGACCTACGAGCAGTACTTC.